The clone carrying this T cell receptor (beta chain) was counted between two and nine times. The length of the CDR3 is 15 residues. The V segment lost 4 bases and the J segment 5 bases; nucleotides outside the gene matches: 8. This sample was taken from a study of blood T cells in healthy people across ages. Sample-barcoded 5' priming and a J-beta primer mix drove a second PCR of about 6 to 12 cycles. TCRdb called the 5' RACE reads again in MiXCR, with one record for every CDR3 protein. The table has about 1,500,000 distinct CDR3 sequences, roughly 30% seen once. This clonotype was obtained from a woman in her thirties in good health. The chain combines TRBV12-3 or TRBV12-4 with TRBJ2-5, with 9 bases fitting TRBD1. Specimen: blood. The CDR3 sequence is CASSSDRGNRETQYF. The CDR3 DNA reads TGTGCCAGCAGTTCCGACAGGGGGAACCGGGAGACCCAGTACTTC.